The 15 T cell receptor beta chains listed next were all sequenced from one sample in a study of PD-1 blockade in classical Hodgkin lymphoma. Following autologous stem cell transplantation, relapse occurred in every patient, and exposure to brentuximab vedotin varied. TCRdb's table, derived via immunoSEQ multiplex PCR, lists solely in-frame clones and lacks some. The data hold more than 60,000 clones, with about nine tenths observed a single time. Sample: peripheral blood mononuclear cells (PBMCs), taken at baseline. The receptor source for this set is a human donor with classical Hodgkin lymphoma.

This chain uses TRBV7-2 with TRBJ2-7, with no clear D. The length of the CDR3 is 13 residues. Germline V lookup: CDR1 SGHTA, CDR2 FQGNSA. V was clipped by 2 bases and J by 3 bases, with 8 bases between them. For the CDR3, the DNA is TGTGCCAGCAGCTTATATGGGGTCTACGAGCAGTACTTC. It codes for CASSLYGVYEQYF.

This clone was observed a handful of times. V usage is TRBV7-9 and J usage is TRBJ1-1; unclear D gene. Trimming took 5 bases from V and 1 from J, leaving 5 bases between them. Germline CDR1 is SEHNR and CDR2 is FQNEAQ (reference sequence). The CDR3 runs to 12 residues. CDR3 sequence reads: CASSIQNTEAFF. CDR3 nucleotides: TGTGCCAGCAGCATCCAGAACACTGAAGCTTTCTTT.

The rearrangement links TRBV5-6 to TRBJ1-4; D gene unclear. The V gene's germline CDR1 is SGHDT and CDR2 YYEEEE. The CDR3 loop spans 12 amino acids. The V gene lost 1 base and the J gene lost 8 bases, with 6 bases spanning the gap. The CDR3 DNA is TGTGCCAGCAGCTTGCTGGACGAAAAACTGTTTTTT. This encodes CASSLLDEKLFF.

V is TRBV7-9 and J is TRBJ2-7; the D gene is possibly TRBD1 (5 bases). The CDR3 has 15 residues. Germline V gene data show CDR1 as SEHNR and CDR2 as FQNEAQ (reference sequence). The V and J ends lost 4 bases and 5 bases respectively, with 18 bases between them. The DNA of the CDR3 is TGTGCCAGCAGCTCGACCCTGACAGTTATACACGAGCAGTACTTC. Protein product: CASSSTLTVIHEQYF.

This chain connects TRBV5-1 to TRBJ1-1, with 9 bases fitting TRBD1. The V gene end was trimmed by 4 bases and the J gene end by 5 bases; junction bases not matched to a gene: 18. The germline V gene has CDR1 SGHRS and CDR2 YFSETQ. The CDR3 covers 18 residues. The CDR3 here is CASSPVDRGSLGFTEAFF. CDR3 coding DNA: TGCGCCAGCAGCCCAGTCGACAGGGGGAGTCTCGGGTTTACTGAAGCTTTCTTT.

The rearrangement links TRBV28 to TRBJ2-1, with D possibly TRBD2 on 5 matching bases. Germline lookup yields CDR1 MDHEN and CDR2 SYDVKM. The V gene lost 5 bases and the J gene lost 2 bases, with 10 bases spanning the gap. The CDR3 contains 14 residues. CDR3 in amino acids: CASSGTRAYNEQFF. DNA of the CDR3: TGTGCCAGCAGTGGTACTAGGGCCTACAATGAGCAGTTCTTC.

The chain is built from TRBV5-4 and TRBJ1-2; D unclear. The CDR3 extends over 15 amino acids. Between the trimmed V and J ends, which lost 0 bases and 0 bases, there was a span of 9 bases. The germline V gene has CDR1 SGHNT and CDR2 YYREEE (reference sequence). The chain's CDR3 is CASSLAMTANYGYTF. The CDR3 bases are TGTGCCAGCAGCTTGGCGATGACTGCTAACTATGGCTACACCTTC.

This clone has a single count. V is TRBV6-1 and J is TRBJ2-5; 7 nucleotides match TRBD1. The CDR3 contains 16 residues. Germline values: CDR1 MNHNS, CDR2 SASEGT. Losses at the gene ends were 4 bases for V and 0 bases for J; bases not matched to a gene: 8. The CDR3 reads CASSAGTADYQETQYF. In nucleotides, the CDR3 is TGTGCCAGCAGTGCCGGGACAGCCGACTACCAAGAGACCCAGTACTTC.

The chain employs TRBV29-1 and TRBJ1-1; perhaps TRBD1 as D (5 bases). Per the germline V gene, CDR1 is SQVTM and CDR2 is ANQGSEA. This CDR3 comprises 13 residues. The V and J ends lost 5 bases and 0 bases respectively, with 10 bases between them. CDR3 bases: TGCAGCGTTCAGGGCAGCTTGAACACTGAAGCTTTCTTT. The encoded protein is CSVQGSLNTEAFF.

This clone was picked up one time. The V call is TRBV7-2, the J call TRBJ2-7; perhaps TRBD1 as D (8 bases). In germline, CDR1 is SGHTA, CDR2 FQGNSA. Trimming shortened V by 5 bases and J by 4 bases, and 21 bases separated the two germline ends. The CDR3 has 16 amino acids. The CDR3 DNA reads TGTGCCAGCAGCCCCCTAGGACAGGGAGGGTCGTACGAGCAGTACTTC. Protein product: CASSPLGQGGSYEQYF.

This chain joins TRBV21-1 and TRBJ1-5; no check of the table's D call, TRBD1, against the DNA was made. TRBV21-1 is described as a pseudogene. The CDR3 runs to 15 residues. CDR3 sequence: CASSILNQGNQPQHF. CDR3 sequence (DNA): TGTGCCAGCAGCATCCTAAACCAGGGGAATCAGCCCCAGCATTTT.

The chain recombines TRBV25-1 with TRBJ2-5, with TRBD2 as a possible D gene (7 bases). The CDR3 sequence is 14 residues long. From germline, CDR1 is MGHDK and CDR2 SYGVNS. Trimming removed 5 bases at V and 4 bases at J, with 14 bases between. The CDR3 is CASSLWGGPETQYF. As DNA, the CDR3 is TGTGCCAGCAGTCTTTGGGGGGGGCCAGAGACCCAGTACTTC.

This chain connects TRBV14 to TRBJ2-3; tentative D call: TRBD2 (5 bases). This CDR3 spans 15 amino acids. The germline V and J ends were trimmed by 5 bases and 0 bases, with 12 bases remaining between them. Germline V gene sequence: CDR1 SGHDN, CDR2 FVKESK. CDR3 nucleotide sequence: TGTGCCAGCAGCGCCCCTAGGACTAGCACAGATACGCAGTATTTT. Translating it yields CASSAPRTSTDTQYF.

The chain links TRBV19 to TRBJ2-7; D is unresolved. The CDR3 contains 14 residues. V was shortened by 3 bases and J by 6 bases, with 15 bases between the two germline ends. The germline V gene encodes CDR1 LNHDA and CDR2 SQIVND (reference sequence). The chain's CDR3 is CASSIIGQPLEQYF. In DNA, the CDR3 is TGTGCCAGTAGTATTATCGGGCAGCCTCTCGAGCAGTACTTC.

The chain employs TRBV2 and TRBJ1-1; D may be TRBD1 (6 bases). Looked up from germline, CDR1 is SNHLY and CDR2 is FYNNEI. This CDR3 region has 14 residues. V lost 4 bases to trimming and J lost 2 bases, with 11 bases between them. CDR3 in amino acids: CASSGDTANTEAFF. The CDR3, as DNA: TGTGCCAGCAGTGGGGACACTGCAAACACTGAAGCTTTCTTT.